Shown below are 21 T cell receptor beta chains from a single sample sequenced in a study of early stage breast cancer tumors. Measured with immunoSEQ multiplex PCR; TCRdb has only the in-frame clones, and not every one. The sample holds about 72,000 clones, roughly 84% seen once. The source material was blood. The receptors were gathered from a person between 60 and 70 years old with breast cancer.

The CDR3 nucleotides read TGTGCCAGCAGCGTAGATGGCCACGAGCAGTACTTC. This encodes CASSVDGHEQYF. The V call is TRBV9, the J call TRBJ2-7; D is ambiguous. Per germline, CDR1 SGDLS and CDR2 YYNGEE. Trimming removed 0 bases at V and 5 bases at J, with 6 bases between. The length of the CDR3 is 12 residues.

Only one count was recorded for this clone. The chain has TRBV5-1 and TRBJ1-1; weak D call: TRBD1 (6 bases). This CDR3 contains 16 residues. V lost 4 bases to trimming and J lost 3 bases, with 19 bases between them. Germline CDR1 is SGHRS and CDR2 is YFSETQ. CDR3 sequence (DNA): TGCGCCAGCAGCCTGGGGGGCAGGGGTGCGGACACTGAAGCTTTCTTT. Protein: CASSLGGRGADTEAFF.

The rearrangement uses TRBV15 and TRBJ1-2; tentative D call: TRBD1 (5 bases). CDR1 is LNHNV and CDR2 is YYDKDF in the germline V gene (reference sequence). CDR3 size: 15 residues. Trimming pared 4 bases from V and 8 bases from J, leaving 20 bases between. The CDR3 region is CATSTRQTGARGYTF. The CDR3 region has the DNA TGTGCCACCAGCACCCGACAGACGGGCGCACGGGGCTACACCTTC.

This clone was found a few times. The chain has TRBV2 and TRBJ2-1; D unresolved. The CDR3 has 15 residues. CDR1 is SNHLY and CDR2 is FYNNEI in the germline V gene. V was trimmed by 2 bases and J by 7 bases, leaving 15 bases between them. Here the CDR3 reads CASSERAFGRNEQFF. CDR3 nucleotide sequence: TGTGCCAGCAGTGAACGGGCCTTCGGGCGGAATGAGCAGTTCTTC.

The V and J genes are TRBV7-2 and TRBJ1-2; no reliable D call. CDR3 length equals 14 residues. V was trimmed by 0 bases and J by 5 bases, leaving 10 bases between them. CDR1 SGHTA and CDR2 FQGNSA come from the germline V gene. The CDR3 spells CASSLAGRRYGYTF. The CDR3 DNA reads as TGTGCCAGCAGCTTAGCTGGACGGCGATATGGCTACACCTTC.

J is TRBJ2-7 and V is TRBV28, with unresolved D. This CDR3 is 14 amino acids long. Trimming took off 2 bases at V and 2 bases at J, with 10 bases between the two ends. Germline CDR1 MDHEN, CDR2 SYDVKM. The CDR3 loop reads CASSLGPKTYEQYF. The CDR3 DNA sequence: TGTGCCAGCAGTTTAGGACCGAAAACCTACGAGCAGTACTTC.

This clone has more than one count but fewer than ten. The rearrangement joins TRBV7-9 to TRBJ1-6, with 7 bases aligning to TRBD1. CDR3 length: 14 amino acids. J was trimmed by 9 bases and V by 5 bases; bases with no gene match: 7. Germline values: CDR1 SEHNR, CDR2 FQNEAQ (reference sequence). The CDR3 region has the DNA TGTGCCAGCAGCCAGCGGACAGGCGCTTCACCCCTCCACTTT. This translates into CASSQRTGASPLHF.

This chain joins TRBV27 and TRBJ2-7; D may match TRBD1 or TRBD2 (5 bases each). Per the germline V gene, CDR1 is MNHEY and CDR2 is SMNVEV (reference sequence). There are 13 residues in the CDR3. The V gene lost 5 bases and the J gene lost 3 bases, with 11 bases spanning the gap. The chain's CDR3 is CASSRDGYYEQYF. The CDR3 bases are TGTGCCAGCAGTCGGGACGGATACTACGAGCAGTACTTC.

In DNA, the CDR3 is TGCAGCGCCGAGGGGGGGTCTGGGGCCAACGTCCTGACTTTC. This sequence encodes CSAEGGSGANVLTF. The chain carries TRBV29-1 and TRBJ2-6; weak D call: TRBD2 (7 bases). CDR1 and CDR2 (germline): SQVTM, ANQGSEA. V was cut by 7 bases and J by 1 base, with 11 bases left in between. The CDR3 extends over 14 amino acids.

The rearrangement joins TRBV5-4 to TRBJ1-3; possibly TRBD1 for D (5 bases). The V end was cut by 4 bases, the J end by 4 bases, with 9 bases between. Germline assignment: CDR1 SGHNT and CDR2 YYREEE (reference sequence). This CDR3 comprises 13 residues. The CDR3 nucleotides read TGTGCCAGCAGCAGGGACTCGGGAAACACCATATATTTT. Amino acid sequence: CASSRDSGNTIYF.

The V call is TRBV30, the J call TRBJ1-2; no definite D call. Germline assignment: CDR1 GTSNPN and CDR2 SVGIG (reference sequence). V was pared by 8 bases and J by 7 bases, with 8 bases between. The CDR3 is made up of 9 amino acids. CDR3 amino acids: CASDLGYTF. In nucleotides, the CDR3 is TGTGCCAGTGATCTTGGCTACACCTTC.

This clone has just a few counts. The chain carries TRBV10-3 and TRBJ1-2, with 8 bases that match TRBD1. After removal of 6 bases from V and 4 bases from J, the junction contained 7 bases not matched to a gene. Germline V gives CDR1 ENHRY, CDR2 SYGVKD. The CDR3 length is 14 residues. This CDR3 reads CAIRTGQGGYGYTF. The CDR3 region has the DNA TGTGCCATCAGGACCGGACAGGGTGGCTATGGCTACACCTTC.

V gene TRBV7-9 combines with J gene TRBJ2-3, with D tentatively TRBD2 (6 bases). The CDR3 sequence is 14 residues long. The V gene's germline CDR1 is SEHNR and CDR2 FQNEAQ (reference sequence). V was trimmed by 4 bases and J by 5 bases, leaving 13 bases between them. Here the CDR3 reads CASSWGEAGDTQYF. The CDR3, as DNA: TGTGCCAGCAGCTGGGGGGAGGCAGGAGATACGCAGTATTTT.

The chain links TRBV5-1 to TRBJ2-7, with D possibly called TRBD1 or TRBD2 (6 bases each). This CDR3 contains 16 residues. V lost 0 bases to trimming and J lost 5 bases, with 18 bases between them. Germline V gene data show CDR1 as SGHRS and CDR2 as YFSETQ. The CDR3 DNA sequence: TGCGCCAGCAGCTTGGCTGCAGGGGCGCGGGGCGACGAGCAGTACTTC. It encodes CASSLAAGARGDEQYF.

The chain couples TRBV6-6 to TRBJ1-4; D gene uncertain. Germline V gives CDR1 MNHNY, CDR2 SVGAGI (reference sequence). V was clipped by 0 bases and J by 5 bases, with 10 bases between them. This CDR3 has 15 residues. DNA for the CDR3: TGTGCCAGCAGTTACTCGACCGGCAGAAATGAAAAACTGTTTTTT. Amino acids: CASSYSTGRNEKLFF.

In DNA form, the CDR3 reads TGTGCCAGCAGCCAAGGACCATCGGGAGGGCCGGAAGATACGCAGTATTTT. As protein: CASSQGPSGGPEDTQYF. The chain employs TRBV4-2 and TRBJ2-3, with TRBD2 matching 8 bases. With 1 base clipped from V and 5 bases from J, the junction kept 11 bases outside the gene matches. This CDR3 comprises 17 residues. Germline CDR1 is LGHNA and CDR2 is YNFKEQ.

This clone was found a few times. The rearrangement joins TRBV19 to TRBJ1-1; the D gene is possibly TRBD1 (6 bases). Germline V gives CDR1 LNHDA, CDR2 SQIVND (reference sequence). The CDR3 is 15 residues long. The germline V and J ends were trimmed by 7 bases and 0 bases, with 15 bases remaining between them. For the CDR3, the DNA is TGTGCCAGTACCATAGGGGACAATTTGAACACTGAAGCTTTCTTT. This sequence encodes CASTIGDNLNTEAFF. The whole variable domain, filled in from reference TRBV19 and TRBJ1-1, reads DGGITQSPKYLFRKEGQNVTLSCEQNLNHDAMYWYRQDPGQGLRLIYYSQIVNDFQKGDIAEGYSVSREKKESFPLTVTSAQKNPTAFYLCASTIGDNLNTEAFFGQGTRLTVV.

This chain joins TRBV11-2 and TRBJ2-7, with TRBD2 matching 8 bases. The junction had 10 bases not matched to a gene; V was cut back by 1 base and J by 2 bases. CDR3 length equals 17 residues. The germline V gene has CDR1 SGHAT and CDR2 FQNNGV. Here the CDR3 reads CASSLVGTTSGPYEQYF. CDR3 nucleotides: TGTGCCAGCAGCTTAGTCGGGACAACTAGCGGCCCCTACGAGCAGTACTTC.

This chain joins TRBV6-6 and TRBJ2-7; D not certain. CDR3 length equals 16 residues. Germline assignment: CDR1 MNHNY and CDR2 SVGAGI (reference sequence). The germline V and J ends were trimmed by 6 bases and 7 bases, with 25 bases remaining between them. The DNA of the CDR3 is TGTGCCAGCAGCCCAATAAAAAACACTCCCCTGATGGAGCAGTACTTC. Translation gives CASSPIKNTPLMEQYF.

This clone was observed once. The chain is built from TRBV18 and TRBJ2-3, with 8 positions matching TRBD1. There are 13 residues in the CDR3. In germline, CDR1 is KGHSH, CDR2 LQKENI. Trimming at V came to 5 bases and at J to 6 bases, leaving 4 bases not matched to a gene. CDR3 region: CASSTPGGDTQYF. In nucleotides, the CDR3 is TGTGCCAGCTCAACTCCAGGGGGCGATACGCAGTATTTT.

The genes are TRBV7-8 and TRBJ2-7, with 9 bases matching TRBD1. With V trimmed by 5 bases and J by 4 bases, 6 bases remained unmatched. The length of the CDR3 is 14 residues. Germline V gene data show CDR1 as SGHVS and CDR2 as FQNEAQ. The CDR3 region has the DNA TGTGCCAGCAGCCCAGACAGGGGGGATTACGAGCAGTACTTC. This encodes CASSPDRGDYEQYF.